This TCR beta chain was captured in a study of radiotherapy plus CTLA-4 blockade in lung cancer. Study-level results: Clones of tumor-derived TCRs expanded in blood after radiotherapy plus ipilimumab. Early blood T cell clone dynamics reportedly forecast response best, with interferon-beta.

On this clone itself: Its antigen remains unidentified.

Method: immunoSEQ multiplex PCR; TCRdb's copy keeps in-frame clones and lacks some. The sample has about 97,000 clones, 60% to 75% seen once. Germline lookup yields CDR1 LNHDA and CDR2 SQIVND (reference sequence). The CDR3 consists of 13 residues. Trimming removed 5 bases at V and 7 bases at J, with 15 bases between. The gene calls are TRBV19 and TRBJ2-7, with D perhaps TRBD2 (6 bases). The clonotype was recovered from a human donor with non-small cell lung cancer who had a partial response to radiotherapy plus ipilimumab. Some clones in this sample may be carry-over from other donors' samples. The sample in question was peripheral blood, obtained from a patient treated with radiotherapy plus ipilimumab. The CDR3 DNA reads TGTGCCAGTAGTTTGCGGAGGGGAGGAGAGCAGTACTTC. Residues: CASSLRRGGEQYF.